What follows are 2 T cell receptor beta chains derived from one specimen sequenced in a study of T cell changes during pregnancy in multiple sclerosis. The method was immunoSEQ multiplex PCR; TCRdb's version includes in-frame clones alone and lacks a portion of them. The sample records around 68,000 clones, over 75% being singletons. This specimen consisted of peripheral blood, obtained in the third trimester of pregnancy. The source is a female donor with multiple sclerosis, enrolled in a pregnancy study.

V usage is TRBV29-1 and J usage is TRBJ1-1; D not resolved. Trimming took 7 bases from V and 3 from J, leaving 12 bases between them. The CDR3 is 12 amino acids. Germline V CDR1 and CDR2: SQVTM, ANQGSEA. The CDR3 loop is CSAPREDTEAFF. In nucleotides, the CDR3 is TGCAGCGCCCCACGGGAGGACACTGAAGCTTTCTTT.

V gene TRBV30 combines with J gene TRBJ2-1, with 8 bases aligning to TRBD2. The CDR3 has 12 residues. V dropped 0 bases and J dropped 12; count of bases not matched to a gene: 4. Per the germline V gene, CDR1 is GTSNPN and CDR2 is SVGIG (reference sequence). CDR3 sequence reads: CAWSVRGGGQFF. CDR3 DNA: TGTGCCTGGAGTGTACGGGGGGGCGGGCAGTTCTTC.